This TCR beta chain was recovered during a study of blood T cell repertoires in COVID-19. Study-wide background: PBMCs, B-cell-depleted T cells, or T cells were the source of the cDNA or gDNA that made up the material.

The CDR3 is 13 amino acids. Germline V gives CDR1 MNHEY, CDR2 SMNVEV (reference sequence). Trimming shortened V by 2 bases and J by 11 bases, and 15 bases separated the two germline ends. In the original processing: Reference gene primer amplification gave estimated nucleated cell counts. The table came from immunoSEQ multiplex PCR; TCRdb's copy has only in-frame clones and leaves some out. V, J and clone size reflect that table, while D and trimming were determined from the DNA. Among more than 50,000 clones listed, approximately 80% were seen once. The specimen sequenced was peripheral blood. The sequence came from a woman older than 75 with acute or convalescent COVID-19. This chain uses TRBV27 with TRBJ1-1, with D possibly TRBD1 on 6 matching bases. The CDR3 DNA reads TGTGCCAGCAGTTTACCCGGACAGACTCCGGCTTTCTTT. Translation gives CASSLPGQTPAFF.